The 13 T cell receptor beta chains presented below share a single source sample, sequenced in a study of blood T cell repertoires in COVID-19. Assay: immunoSEQ multiplex PCR; the TCRdb copy retains only in-frame clones and omits some. In the table there are 360,000 or so clones, under 90% of which are singletons. Sample: PBMCs or T cells enriched from blood (not recorded which). Receptor source: a woman aged 25 to 45 who had recovered from COVID-19.

The chain recombines TRBV27 with TRBJ1-1, with 8 bases aligning to TRBD1. The ends lost 3 bases at V and 6 bases at J; junction bases unmatched: 6. CDR1 MNHEY and CDR2 SMNVEV come from the germline V gene (reference sequence). The CDR3 has 14 amino acids. This CDR3 is CASSLSGGSSEAFF. CDR3 coding DNA: TGTGCCAGCAGTTTGTCAGGGGGCAGTTCTGAAGCTTTCTTT.

The J gene is TRBJ1-4, the V gene TRBV18; D unresolved. The CDR3 has 14 residues. Germline V CDR1 and CDR2: KGHSH, LQKENI. Between the trimmed V and J ends, which lost 2 bases and 5 bases, there was a span of 9 bases. CDR3 sequence reads: CASSPMQANEKLFF. CDR3 sequence (DNA): TGTGCCAGCTCACCAATGCAGGCAAATGAAAAACTGTTTTTT.

This chain links TRBV27 with TRBJ2-7; 10 bases are shared with TRBD2. CDR1 and CDR2 from the germline V gene are MNHEY and SMNVEV (reference sequence). Trimming at V came to 0 bases and at J to 2 bases, leaving 1 base not matched to a gene. The CDR3 length is 15 residues. CDR3 DNA sequence: TGTGCCAGCAGTTTATCCCTAGCGGGGGCCTACGAGCAGTACTTC. Its protein is CASSLSLAGAYEQYF.

The rearrangement uses TRBV7-6 and TRBJ2-5; D might be TRBD2 (5 bases). CDR3 length equals 14 residues. From germline, CDR1 is SGHVS and CDR2 FNYEAQ. Trimming pared 2 bases from V and 1 base from J, leaving 8 bases between. The CDR3, as DNA: TGTGCCAGCAGCTTAAGGACTTTCCAAGAGACCCAGTACTTC. Translating it yields CASSLRTFQETQYF. Supplemented by reference TRBV7-6 and TRBJ2-5, the full variable domain reads GAGVSQSPRYKVTKRGQDVALRCDPISGHVSLYWYRQALGQGPEFLTYFNYEAQQDKSGLPNDRFSAERPEGSISTLTIQRTEQRDSAMYRCASSLRTFQETQYFGPGTRLLVL.

The genes are TRBV21-1 and TRBJ1-1. TRBV21-1 is listed as a pseudogene. CDR3 length equals 15 residues. The chain's CDR3 is CASSKCGGMNTEAFF. The CDR3 DNA reads as TGTGCCAGCAGCAAATGTGGGGGGATGAACACTGAAGCTTTCTTT.

The gene calls are TRBV28 and TRBJ1-5; TRBD1 aligns across 11 bases. This CDR3 has 17 amino acids. Germline V gene sequence: CDR1 MDHEN, CDR2 SYDVKM. V gave up 6 bases and J gave up 0 bases; unmatched junction bases: 7. Written as DNA, the CDR3 is TGTGCCAGCAGCCTCGGACAGGGGGCTATTAGCAATCAGCCCCAGCATTTT. Residues: CASSLGQGAISNQPQHF.

The V and J genes are TRBV27 and TRBJ1-1; 8 positions match TRBD1. Looked up from germline, CDR1 is MNHEY and CDR2 is SMNVEV (reference sequence). The CDR3 totals 16 residues. Germline trimming cut 4 bases from V and 3 bases from J; bases unmatched to any gene: 10. The CDR3, as DNA: TGTGCCAGCAGTTACCGGACAGGGCCTACGGACACTGAAGCTTTCTTT. Protein sequence: CASSYRTGPTDTEAFF.

This rearrangement joins TRBV5-4 to TRBJ2-1; D is perhaps TRBD2 (6 bases). In germline, CDR1 is SGHNT, CDR2 YYREEE (reference sequence). The CDR3 contains 14 residues. V lost 2 bases and J 7 bases, leaving 13 bases between the germline ends. CDR3 bases: TGTGCCAGCAGCTTTGAATTACTAGCAAATGAGCAGTTCTTC. Translated, it gives CASSFELLANEQFF.

This rearrangement joins TRBV20-1 to TRBJ2-1, with TRBD2 identical over 7 bases. Germline lookup yields CDR1 DFQATT and CDR2 SNEGSKA (reference sequence). CDR3 length: 14 amino acids. Losses at the gene ends were 3 bases for V and 3 bases for J; bases not matched to a gene: 5. The CDR3 loop is CSASRGGDYNEQFF. CDR3 bases: TGCAGTGCTAGTCGCGGGGGAGACTACAATGAGCAGTTCTTC.

The V and J genes are TRBV7-3 and TRBJ1-1; TRBD1 matches 7 bases. From germline, CDR1 is SGHTA and CDR2 FQGTGA. The ends lost 2 bases at V and 2 bases at J; junction bases unmatched: 5. This CDR3 spans 15 amino acids. The CDR3 loop reads CASSLQGEINTEAFF. The DNA of the CDR3 is TGTGCCAGCAGCTTACAGGGGGAGATTAACACTGAAGCTTTCTTT.

This rearrangement joins TRBV10-3 to TRBJ2-7, with D unclear. The CDR3 consists of 11 residues. With 3 bases removed from V and 4 bases from J, the gap between germline ends came to 4 bases. CDR1 is ENHRY and CDR2 is SYGVKD in the germline V gene. The CDR3 protein is CAISDTYEQYF. The CDR3 DNA reads TGTGCCATCAGTGACACTTACGAGCAGTACTTC.

The chain has TRBV2 and TRBJ2-7; no clear D gene. Germline loops: CDR1 SNHLY, CDR2 FYNNEI. CDR3 length equals 14 residues. V lost 3 bases to trimming and J lost 0 bases, with 9 bases between them. The CDR3 DNA sequence: TGTGCCAGCAGTGAGTGGTACTCCTCCTACGAGCAGTACTTC. As protein: CASSEWYSSYEQYF.

The chain uses TRBV5-5 and TRBJ2-2; a weak D match, TRBD1 (5 bases). Per the germline V gene, CDR1 is SGHKS and CDR2 is YYEKEE (reference sequence). V gave up 3 bases and J gave up 6 bases, with 15 bases separating them. This CDR3 is 15 amino acids long. Here the CDR3 DNA reads TGTGCCAGCAGCTCGGTAACAGGATCGGCCGGGGAGCTGTTTTTT. Its protein is CASSSVTGSAGELFF.